This paragraph covers one T cell receptor (beta chain) sequence. Some clones are missing from TCRdb's copy, which holds only in-frame ones; the method was immunoSEQ multiplex PCR. The repertoire holds around 76,000 clones, with around 90% as singletons. This sample is drawn from a study of technical replicates of blood from a handful of donors. Germline V gene lookup returns CDR1 SGHNT and CDR2 YYREEE (reference sequence). The V and J ends lost 5 bases and 3 bases, in that order; junction bases with no gene match: 9. This CDR3 is built from 15 residues. The origin of this receptor is a human donor in good health. This rearrangement joins TRBV5-4 to TRBJ2-7; TRBD2 matches 9 bases. The material sequenced was T cells isolated from PBMCs. The CDR3 loop is CASSPEGGGDYEQYF. The CDR3 nucleotides read TGTGCCAGCAGTCCGGAGGGCGGGGGGGACTACGAGCAGTACTTC.